The subject of this entry is one T cell receptor (beta chain). The CDR3 is 14 residues long. Trimming removed 1 base at V and 3 bases at J, with 6 bases between. Germline values: CDR1 LNHNV, CDR2 YYDKDF (reference sequence). The data were taken from a study of blood T cells in healthy people across ages. It was with a sample-barcoded 5' primer and a J-beta primer mix that a second PCR of roughly 7 to 12 cycles was run. TCRdb itself ran the 5' RACE reads through MiXCR, one entry per CDR3 protein. The data show more than 1,000,000 distinct CDR3 sequences, around 25% seen once. These data are also associated with another study on T cells of mothers and their children. As that study records: Mothers and children who were related shared slightly more overlap than unrelated pairs, but not significantly more.

Source material: blood. The J gene is TRBJ2-2, the V gene TRBV15; D uncertain. The source is a girl between 2 and 10 years old in good health. The CDR3 loop reads CATSRVGDTGELFF. The CDR3 coding sequence is TGTGCCACCAGCAGAGTTGGCGACACCGGGGAGCTGTTTTTT.